A single sample gave rise to the 24 T cell receptor beta chains below, sequenced in a study of CD8 T cells in Susac syndrome. The RNA input was about 0.5 to 1 ug, and it was reverse transcribed with random hexamers. TCRdb re-analysed the immunoSEQ multiplex PCR reads in MiXCR, keeping a single row per CDR3 protein. The table records about 250,000 distinct CDR3 sequences, 93% of them present only once. The sequencing input was CD4+ T cells from PBMCs. Receptor source: a human donor with multiple sclerosis.

The chain uses TRBV24-1 and TRBJ2-3; D unresolved. CDR3 length equals 14 residues. CDR1 and CDR2 (germline): KGHDR, SFDVKD. The V end lost 4 bases, the J end lost 1 base, and 8 bases lay between the germline ends. CDR3 DNA sequence: TGTGCCACCAGTGAGCCCGGGCGCACAGATACGCAGTATTTT. Amino acid sequence: CATSEPGRTDTQYF.

The CDR3 nucleotides are TGCGCCAGCAGCCTAGCGGCAGGGGAGACCCAGTACTTC. Amino acids: CASSLAAGETQYF. The rearrangement joins TRBV4-1 to TRBJ2-5, with a weak D call TRBD2 (6 bases). The germline CDR1 and CDR2 sequences are MGHRA and YSYEKL. V was pared by 4 bases and J by 5 bases, with 11 bases between. This CDR3 has 13 amino acids.

This chain uses TRBV2 with TRBJ2-2; the D is unclear. CDR3 length: 13 amino acids. Germline V gene lookup returns CDR1 SNHLY and CDR2 FYNNEI. V lost 4 bases, J lost 3 bases, and 6 bases lay in between. In nucleotides, the CDR3 is TGTGCCAGCAGTGCCGAGTACACCGGGGAGCTGTTTTTT. Translating it yields CASSAEYTGELFF.

The CDR3 spells CATSPGTGGPETQYF. The CDR3 DNA is TGTGCCACCAGTCCCGGGACAGGGGGCCCCGAGACCCAGTACTTC. V gene TRBV24-1 combines with J gene TRBJ2-5; 12 positions match TRBD1. V gave up 6 bases and J gave up 5 bases; unmatched junction bases: 6. This CDR3 spans 15 amino acids. Germline assignment: CDR1 KGHDR and CDR2 SFDVKD.

V is TRBV5-5 and J is TRBJ2-1, with a tentative D call TRBD1 (6 bases). The CDR3 loop spans 16 amino acids. V was shortened by 0 bases and J by 6 bases, with 16 bases between the two germline ends. The germline CDR1 and CDR2 sequences are SGHKS and YYEKEE (reference sequence). The CDR3 DNA is TGTGCCAGCAGCTTGGGGATGGACAGCAGATTCAATGAGCAGTTCTTC. Protein sequence: CASSLGMDSRFNEQFF.

Written as DNA, the CDR3 is TGTGCCAGCAGCCCACGGCCTGATCGAGGTGAGCAGTTCTTC. Translated, it gives CASSPRPDRGEQFF. The V gene is TRBV7-9, the J gene TRBJ2-1; D unclear. This CDR3 contains 14 residues. V lost 5 bases and J lost 9, with 17 bases in between. The germline V gene encodes CDR1 SEHNR and CDR2 FQNEAQ (reference sequence).

The J gene is TRBJ2-5, the V gene TRBV5-4; D ambiguous. The ends were cut back, 5 bases at V and 5 bases at J, with 13 bases in the middle. The CDR3 is made up of 13 amino acids. In germline, CDR1 is SGHNT, CDR2 YYREEE (reference sequence). In DNA, the CDR3 is TGTGCCAGCAGTACCCGACCCGTCGAGACCCAGTACTTC. Its protein is CASSTRPVETQYF.

This rearrangement joins TRBV2 to TRBJ1-6; no reliable D call. CDR3 length: 14 amino acids. Trimming took off 2 bases at V and 7 bases at J, with 9 bases between the two ends. Germline lookup yields CDR1 SNHLY and CDR2 FYNNEI. The CDR3 region is CASSERAENSPLHF. CDR3 nucleotides: TGTGCCAGCAGTGAACGAGCAGAGAATTCACCCCTCCACTTT.

This clonotype was found once. The genes are TRBV10-3 and TRBJ1-2, with unresolved D. The CDR3 contains 11 residues. Per germline, CDR1 ENHRY and CDR2 SYGVKD. V was pared by 8 bases and J by 3 bases, with 7 bases between. The CDR3 DNA reads as TGTGCCATCGGTGCGGACTATGGCTACACCTTC. Its translation is CAIGADYGYTF.

This chain connects TRBV3-1 to TRBJ1-1, with no clear D. The germline CDR1 and CDR2 sequences are LGHDT and YNNKEL (reference sequence). V lost 3 bases to trimming and J lost 11 bases, with 10 bases between them. The CDR3 spans 11 residues. CDR3 loop: CASSQSGLAFF. The CDR3 DNA sequence: TGTGCCAGCAGCCAGTCGGGGTTGGCTTTCTTT.

V is TRBV24-1 and J is TRBJ2-3; 8 bases line up with TRBD1. The CDR3 is 12 amino acids. V lost 10 bases to trimming and J lost 4 bases; unmatched junction nucleotides: 3. Germline V CDR1 and CDR2: KGHDR, SFDVKD. CDR3 DNA: TGTGCCACGAGCAGGGGGCCAGATACGCAGTATTTT. It codes for CATSRGPDTQYF.

In its sample, this clonotype was seen once. The V call is TRBV16, the J call TRBJ1-5; D might be TRBD1 (5 bases). The CDR3 runs to 14 residues. From germline, CDR1 is KGHSY and CDR2 FQNENV. V was shortened by 3 bases and J by 2 bases, with 8 bases between the two germline ends. In DNA, the CDR3 is TGTGCCAGCAGCCATGGGGCCGGCAATCAGCCCCAGCATTTT. It encodes CASSHGAGNQPQHF. The full variable domain, rest sourced from reference TRBV16 and TRBJ1-5, is GEEVAQTPKHLVRGEGQKAKLYCAPIKGHSYVFWYQQVLKNEFKFLISFQNENVFDETGMPKERFSAKCLPNSPCSLEIQATKLEDSAVYFCASSHGAGNQPQHFGDGTRLSIL.

This sequence joins TRBV28 and TRBJ1-2; 8 bases align to TRBD1. CDR3 length: 12 amino acids. V dropped 9 bases and J dropped 4; count of bases not matched to a gene: 4. Germline CDR1 is MDHEN and CDR2 is SYDVKM. The CDR3 region is CASSDRGYGYTF. CDR3 nucleotides: TGTGCCAGTAGCGACAGGGGCTATGGCTACACCTTC.

The J gene is TRBJ1-3, the V gene TRBV12-3 or TRBV12-4; D is perhaps TRBD1 (6 bases). Trimming removed 6 bases from V and 0 bases from J, with 12 bases in between. The CDR3 sequence is 15 residues long. This CDR3 is CASRRQARSGNTIYF. The CDR3 region has the DNA TGTGCCAGCAGGCGACAGGCACGCTCTGGAAACACCATATATTTT.

The V call is TRBV10-3, the J call TRBJ1-1, with a possible D match to TRBD1 (6 bases). Germline values: CDR1 ENHRY, CDR2 SYGVKD. V lost 6 bases and J lost 1, with 15 bases in between. CDR3 length: 15 residues. In nucleotides, the CDR3 is TGTGCCATCAGGGATACAGGGCTGGCGAACACTGAAGCTTTCTTT. Translating gives CAIRDTGLANTEAFF.

This rearrangement joins TRBV14 to TRBJ2-7; maybe TRBD2 (5 bases). Germline V gene data show CDR1 as SGHDN and CDR2 as FVKESK. There are 11 residues in the CDR3. V was cut by 6 bases and J by 6 bases, with 9 bases left in between. CDR3 nucleotide sequence: TGTGCCAGCAGTCGAGGGATCGAGCAGTACTTC. Translated: CASSRGIEQYF.

This chain connects TRBV5-1 to TRBJ2-5; TRBD2 matches 10 bases. Germline V CDR1 and CDR2: SGHRS, YFSETQ. Trimming at V came to 5 bases and at J to 5 bases, leaving 9 bases not matched to a gene. The CDR3 length is 15 residues. CDR3 DNA sequence: TGCGCCAGCAGAACCAGCGGGGGGGCCGTGGAGACCCAGTACTTC. Translation: CASRTSGGAVETQYF.

This clonotype was observed a few times. The J gene is TRBJ2-5, the V gene TRBV6-6, with D unresolved. The ends were cut back, 7 bases at V and 2 bases at J, with 14 bases in the middle. The CDR3 contains 14 residues. Germline V gives CDR1 MNHNY, CDR2 SVGAGI (reference sequence). CDR3 nucleotide sequence: TGTGCCAGCACTTCCCAGACTCTTCAAGAGACCCAGTACTTC. It codes for CASTSQTLQETQYF.

The chain joins TRBV15 to TRBJ2-2; D possibly corresponds to TRBD2 (6 bases). Germline-derived CDR1 and CDR2 are LNHNV and YYDKDF (reference sequence). Trimming removed 1 base at V and 1 base at J, with 10 bases between. This CDR3 has 16 amino acids. Here the CDR3 reads CATSRGAGRNTGELFF. CDR3 in DNA: TGTGCCACCAGCAGAGGCGCCGGGAGGAACACCGGGGAGCTGTTTTTT.

The rearrangement joins TRBV24-1 to TRBJ2-7, with D possibly TRBD2 on 6 matching bases. The germline V gene has CDR1 KGHDR and CDR2 SFDVKD. The CDR3 length is 15 residues. V lost 4 bases and J 2 bases, leaving 14 bases between the germline ends. The CDR3 sequence: CATSDPGLSTYEQYV. The CDR3, as DNA: TGTGCCACCAGTGACCCCGGACTATCCACCTACGAGCAGTACGTC.

The rearrangement links TRBV2 to TRBJ1-5; no clear D. V lost 5 bases and J lost 2, with 10 bases in between. The CDR3 is 14 amino acids. Germline V gene lookup returns CDR1 SNHLY and CDR2 FYNNEI. The CDR3: CASSPRSGNQPQHF. For the CDR3, the DNA is TGTGCCAGCAGTCCCAGGTCTGGCAATCAGCCCCAGCATTTT.

The chain joins TRBV3-1 to TRBJ1-1; 7 bases fit TRBD1. The V gene's germline CDR1 is LGHDT and CDR2 YNNKEL (reference sequence). This CDR3 is built from 14 residues. J lost 7 bases, V lost 4 bases, and 9 bases had no gene match. CDR3 sequence reads: CASSPVPGQYEAFF. CDR3 bases: TGTGCCAGCAGCCCAGTCCCGGGACAGTATGAAGCTTTCTTT.

This clonotype was recorded only once. This rearrangement joins TRBV6-5 to TRBJ2-3; the D is unclear. The germline CDR1 and CDR2 sequences are MNHEY and SVGAGI. This CDR3 is built from 14 residues. V was pared by 5 bases and J by 1 base, with 10 bases between. The CDR3 DNA reads TGTGCCAGCAGTCGACAAGACGGCACAGATACGCAGTATTTT. Translated, it gives CASSRQDGTDTQYF.

This chain connects TRBV5-4 to TRBJ2-7; possibly TRBD2 for D (5 bases). Germline CDR1 SGHNT, CDR2 YYREEE (reference sequence). The CDR3 spans 15 residues. Trimming pared 2 bases from V and 0 bases from J, leaving 12 bases between. The CDR3 DNA reads as TGTGCCAGCAGCTTTGTCCCGGGATCCTCCTACGAGCAGTACTTC. Protein: CASSFVPGSSYEQYF. The full variable domain, with the rest looked up from reference TRBV5-4 and TRBJ2-7, is ETGVTQSPTHLIKTRGQQVTLRCSSQSGHNTVSWYQQALGQGPQFIFQYYREEENGRGNFPPRFSGLQFPNYSSELNVNALELDDSALYLCASSFVPGSSYEQYFGPGTRLTVT.